The rows below give T cell receptor beta chains drawn from one sample of a study of T cell responses to AZD1222 COVID-19 vaccine. TCRdb's copy holds only in-frame clones and misses some; the assay was immunoSEQ multiplex PCR. The repertoire consists of roughly 170,000 clones, with around 94% occurring once and the leading ten covering about 1.5%. The source was peripheral blood, collected 28 days after the second AZD1222 dose. The receptor source for this set is an adult who received the AZD1222 COVID-19 vaccine. Both conserved end residues are part of each CDR3. D genes are given only for firm matches. The size field is filled for only some rows; it gives once, few, many or a size class.

j_call: TRBJ1-1; clone_size: .; v_call: TRBV11-2; d_call: TRBD1; cdr3_aa: CASSFMMGQGARAFF; cdr3_nt: TGTGCCAGCAGCTTTATGATGGGACAGGGCGCACGGGCTTTCTTT
j_call: TRBJ2-2; clone_size: .; v_call: TRBV6-5; d_call: .; cdr3_aa: CASRYLTGELFF; cdr3_nt: TGTGCCAGCAGATACCTTACCGGGGAGCTGTTTTTT
j_call: TRBJ1-1; clone_size: .; v_call: TRBV30; d_call: .; cdr3_aa: CAWSVMDRDSEAFF; cdr3_nt: TGTGCCTGGAGTGTAATGGATCGCGACAGCGAAGCTTTCTTT
j_call: TRBJ2-6; clone_size: .; v_call: TRBV4-1; d_call: TRBD1; cdr3_aa: CASSQGGQVRTGANVLTF; cdr3_nt: TGCGCCAGCAGCCAAGGCGGACAGGTACGCACTGGGGCCAACGTCCTGACTTTC
j_call: TRBJ1-2; clone_size: .; v_call: TRBV4-1; d_call: .; cdr3_aa: CASSQGNGLGGYTF; cdr3_nt: TGCGCCAGCAGCCAAGGGAACGGTCTCGGTGGCTACACCTTC
j_call: TRBJ1-1; clone_size: .; v_call: TRBV6-5; d_call: .; cdr3_aa: CASFRPTEEAFF; cdr3_nt: TGTGCCAGCTTCCGTCCTACCGAAGAAGCTTTCTTT
j_call: TRBJ1-3; clone_size: .; v_call: TRBV2; d_call: .; cdr3_aa: CASRDRGNTIYF; cdr3_nt: TGTGCCAGCAGGGACAGAGGAAACACCATATATTTT
j_call: TRBJ2-5; clone_size: .; v_call: TRBV28; d_call: TRBD1; cdr3_aa: CASSFRGQQETQYF; cdr3_nt: TGTGCCAGCAGTTTCAGGGGGCAGCAAGAGACCCAGTACTTC
j_call: TRBJ2-3; clone_size: .; v_call: TRBV18; d_call: .; cdr3_aa: CASSPRDQRVITDTQYF; cdr3_nt: TGTGCCAGCTCACCACGCGATCAGAGGGTTATCACAGATACGCAGTATTTT
j_call: TRBJ2-5; clone_size: .; v_call: TRBV12-5; d_call: .; cdr3_aa: CASGFPHQGGWETQYF; cdr3_nt: TGTGCTAGTGGTTTCCCACACCAGGGGGGGTGGGAGACCCAGTACTTC
j_call: TRBJ2-1; clone_size: once; v_call: TRBV28; d_call: TRBD2; cdr3_aa: CASKLAGGEDEQFF; cdr3_nt: TGTGCCAGCAAATTAGCGGGAGGCGAGGATGAGCAGTTCTTC
j_call: TRBJ1-6; clone_size: .; v_call: TRBV3-1/TRBV3-2; d_call: .; cdr3_aa: CASSPELNGDSPLHF; cdr3_nt: TGTGCCAGCAGCCCCGAATTGAACGGGGATTCACCCCTCCACTTT
j_call: TRBJ2-3; clone_size: few; v_call: TRBV18; d_call: .; cdr3_aa: CASSPSVNTDTQYF; cdr3_nt: TGTGCCAGCTCGCCAAGTGTCAACACAGATACGCAGTATTTT
j_call: TRBJ1-3; clone_size: .; v_call: TRBV4-3; d_call: .; cdr3_aa: CASSQGVRVDTIYF; cdr3_nt: TGCGCCAGCAGCCAAGGGGTCAGGGTCGACACCATATATTTT
j_call: TRBJ1-2; clone_size: .; v_call: TRBV5-1; d_call: .; cdr3_aa: CASINLTWGDTPANYGYTF; cdr3_nt: TGCGCCAGCATAAACCTCACCTGGGGAGACACCCCTGCTAACTATGGCTACACCTTC
j_call: TRBJ2-1; clone_size: .; v_call: TRBV11-2; d_call: .; cdr3_aa: CASSPNLSDEQFF; cdr3_nt: TGTGCCAGCAGCCCGAATCTGTCGGATGAGCAGTTCTTC
j_call: TRBJ1-3; clone_size: .; v_call: TRBV18; d_call: .; cdr3_aa: CASSPPGGNTIYF; cdr3_nt: TGTGCCAGCTCACCACCAGGGGGAAACACCATATATTTT
j_call: TRBJ2-7; clone_size: .; v_call: TRBV10-3; d_call: .; cdr3_aa: CAISEFSGAGYEQYF; cdr3_nt: TGTGCCATCAGTGAGTTTAGCGGAGCCGGCTACGAGCAGTACTTC
j_call: TRBJ2-1; clone_size: .; v_call: TRBV14; d_call: .; cdr3_aa: CASSQNLWLAGNEQFF; cdr3_nt: TGTGCCAGCAGCCAAAATTTATGGTTAGCCGGCAATGAGCAGTTCTTC
j_call: TRBJ1-3; clone_size: .; v_call: TRBV6-6; d_call: .; cdr3_aa: CASSFDIPLNTIYF; cdr3_nt: TGTGCCAGCAGTTTTGACATCCCCTTAAACACCATATATTTT
j_call: TRBJ1-1; clone_size: .; v_call: TRBV6-2/TRBV6-3; d_call: .; cdr3_aa: CASSSTPWGYTEAFF; cdr3_nt: TGTGCCAGCAGTTCGACACCGTGGGGGTACACTGAAGCTTTCTTT
j_call: TRBJ2-7; clone_size: .; v_call: TRBV2; d_call: .; cdr3_aa: CASRKDTVSYEQYF; cdr3_nt: TGTGCCAGCAGAAAGGACACCGTCTCCTACGAGCAGTACTTC
j_call: TRBJ1-5; clone_size: .; v_call: TRBV18; d_call: TRBD1; cdr3_aa: CASSPDRVSNQPQHF; cdr3_nt: TGTGCCAGCTCACCGGACAGGGTTAGCAATCAGCCCCAGCATTTT
j_call: TRBJ1-1; clone_size: .; v_call: TRBV19; d_call: .; cdr3_aa: CASSGLGFLSANTEAFF; cdr3_nt: TGTGCCAGTAGTGGGCTGGGTTTTTTATCGGCAAACACTGAAGCTTTCTTT
j_call: TRBJ2-2; clone_size: .; v_call: TRBV7-9; d_call: .; cdr3_aa: CASSFQLNTGELFF; cdr3_nt: TGTGCCAGCAGCTTCCAATTGAACACCGGGGAGCTGTTTTTT
j_call: TRBJ1-2; clone_size: .; v_call: TRBV6-5; d_call: TRBD1; cdr3_aa: CASKGGQGPFYGYTF; cdr3_nt: TGTGCCAGCAAGGGTGGACAGGGCCCGTTCTATGGCTACACCTTC
j_call: TRBJ2-1; clone_size: .; v_call: TRBV6-4; d_call: TRBD1; cdr3_aa: CASSPSGTGDHNEQFF; cdr3_nt: TGTGCCAGCAGTCCATCGGGGACAGGGGACCACAATGAGCAGTTCTTC
j_call: TRBJ2-1; clone_size: .; v_call: TRBV11-3; d_call: .; cdr3_aa: CASSLRQDQGFEQFF; cdr3_nt: TGTGCCAGCAGCCTGAGGCAGGACCAGGGGTTTGAGCAGTTCTTC
j_call: TRBJ2-5; clone_size: .; v_call: TRBV27; d_call: TRBD2; cdr3_aa: CASSPSTSRETQYF; cdr3_nt: TGTGCCAGCAGCCCATCGACTAGCAGAGAGACCCAGTACTTC
j_call: TRBJ2-3; clone_size: .; v_call: TRBV25-1; d_call: TRBD1; cdr3_aa: CASSDGQDFTDTQYF; cdr3_nt: TGTGCCAGCAGTGACGGACAGGACTTCACAGATACGCAGTATTTT
j_call: TRBJ2-1; clone_size: .; v_call: TRBV6-1; d_call: .; cdr3_aa: CASSDGTYNEQFF; cdr3_nt: TGTGCCAGCAGTGACGGGACCTACAATGAGCAGTTCTTC
j_call: TRBJ2-1; clone_size: .; v_call: TRBV6-5; d_call: .; cdr3_aa: CASINGGGAEQFF; cdr3_nt: TGTGCCAGTATCAATGGCGGGGGCGCGGAGCAGTTCTTC
j_call: TRBJ1-2; clone_size: .; v_call: TRBV3-1/TRBV3-2; d_call: .; cdr3_aa: CASSQAPPVRKDYGYTF; cdr3_nt: TGTGCCAGCAGCCAAGCCCCTCCAGTTCGAAAGGACTATGGCTACACCTTC
j_call: TRBJ2-2; clone_size: .; v_call: TRBV5-1; d_call: .; cdr3_aa: CASSLAAGTGELFF; cdr3_nt: TGCGCCAGCAGCCTGGCAGCAGGGACCGGGGAGCTGTTTTTT
j_call: TRBJ2-3; clone_size: few; v_call: TRBV9; d_call: TRBD2; cdr3_aa: CASSVGLAGVTDTQYF; cdr3_nt: TGTGCCAGCAGCGTGGGACTAGCGGGAGTAACAGATACGCAGTATTTT
j_call: TRBJ2-4; clone_size: .; v_call: TRBV12-3/TRBV12-4; d_call: TRBD1; cdr3_aa: CASSWDRGNIQYF; cdr3_nt: TGTGCCAGCAGTTGGGACAGGGGAAACATTCAGTACTTC
j_call: TRBJ1-1; clone_size: .; v_call: TRBV28; d_call: .; cdr3_aa: CASSFRGIRNTEAFF; cdr3_nt: TGTGCCAGCAGTTTTCGGGGGATCCGGAACACTGAAGCTTTCTTT
j_call: TRBJ1-5; clone_size: .; v_call: TRBV7-2; d_call: .; cdr3_aa: CASSPNRAGQPQHF; cdr3_nt: TGTGCCAGCAGCCCAAACAGGGCGGGTCAGCCCCAGCATTTT
j_call: TRBJ2-7; clone_size: .; v_call: TRBV3-1/TRBV3-2; d_call: .; cdr3_aa: CASSLLSPNLEQYF; cdr3_nt: TGTGCCAGCAGCCTTCTATCCCCAAACCTCGAGCAGTACTTC
j_call: TRBJ2-2; clone_size: .; v_call: TRBV27; d_call: TRBD2; cdr3_aa: CASSLEASGTGELFF; cdr3_nt: TGTGCCAGCAGTTTAGAGGCTAGCGGGACCGGGGAGCTGTTTTTT
j_call: TRBJ2-6; clone_size: .; v_call: TRBV7-3; d_call: .; cdr3_aa: CASSLRDSGANVLTF; cdr3_nt: TGTGCCAGCAGCTTAAGGGATTCTGGGGCCAACGTCCTGACTTTC
j_call: TRBJ1-1; clone_size: .; v_call: TRBV23-1; d_call: .; cdr3_aa: CARTPPGTGPNTEAFF; cdr3_nt: TGCGCCCGCACTCCCCCGGGGACGGGCCCCAACACTGAAGCTTTCTTT
j_call: TRBJ1-1; clone_size: .; v_call: TRBV7-2; d_call: TRBD1; cdr3_aa: CASSPPGQANTEAFF; cdr3_nt: TGTGCCAGCAGCCCACCGGGACAGGCTAACACTGAAGCTTTCTTT
j_call: TRBJ2-2; clone_size: .; v_call: TRBV5-1; d_call: TRBD2; cdr3_aa: CASSSGLAGVTGELFF; cdr3_nt: TGCGCCAGCAGCTCCGGACTAGCGGGGGTCACCGGGGAGCTGTTTTTT
j_call: TRBJ1-4; clone_size: .; v_call: TRBV7-2; d_call: .; cdr3_aa: CASSPGQLYNEKLFF; cdr3_nt: TGTGCCAGCAGCCCCGGACAGCTTTATAATGAAAAACTGTTTTTT